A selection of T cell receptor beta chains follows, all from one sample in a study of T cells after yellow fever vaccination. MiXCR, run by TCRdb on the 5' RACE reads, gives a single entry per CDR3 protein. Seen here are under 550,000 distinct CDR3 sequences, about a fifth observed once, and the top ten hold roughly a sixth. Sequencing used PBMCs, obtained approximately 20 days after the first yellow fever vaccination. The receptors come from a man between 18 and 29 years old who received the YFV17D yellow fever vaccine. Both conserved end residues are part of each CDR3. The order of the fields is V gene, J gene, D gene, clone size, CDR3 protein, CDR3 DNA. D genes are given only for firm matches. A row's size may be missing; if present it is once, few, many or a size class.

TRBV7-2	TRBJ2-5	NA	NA	CASSRTRGRASETQYF	TGTGCCAGCAGCCGCACGCGGGGGCGGGCATCGGAGACCCAGTACTTC
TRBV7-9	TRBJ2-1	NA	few	CASSLRWESYNEQFF	TGTGCCAGCAGCTTAAGGTGGGAGTCCTACAATGAGCAGTTCTTC
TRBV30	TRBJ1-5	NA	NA	CAWSVLSGRQPQHF	TGTGCCTGGAGTGTACTCTCGGGGAGGCAGCCCCAGCATTTT
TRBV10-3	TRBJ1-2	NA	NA	CAISDLYGYTF	TGTGCCATCAGTGATCTCTATGGCTACACCTTC
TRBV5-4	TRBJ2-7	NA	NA	CASSLVAHEQYF	TGTGCCAGCAGCTTGGTCGCCCACGAGCAGTACTTC
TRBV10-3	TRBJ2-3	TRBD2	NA	CAISPRAGGPDTQYF	TGTGCCATCAGCCCTCGAGCGGGGGGACCAGATACGCAGTATTTT
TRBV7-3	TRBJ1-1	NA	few	CASSLSRWDTEAFF	TGTGCCAGCAGCTTGAGTCGATGGGACACTGAAGCTTTCTTT
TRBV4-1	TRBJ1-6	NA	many	CASSHPGWSSPLHF	TGCGCCAGCAGCCACCCAGGGTGGAGCTCACCCCTCCACTTT
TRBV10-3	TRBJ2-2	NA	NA	CAISDEGRGTGELFF	TGTGCCATCAGTGATGAGGGGCGCGGAACCGGGGAGCTGTTTTTT
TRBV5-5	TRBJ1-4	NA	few	CASSLTGVLANEKLFF	TGTGCCAGCAGCTTGACGGGGGTACTAGCTAATGAAAAACTGTTTTTT
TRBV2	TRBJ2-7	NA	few	CASSPVHNYEQYF	TGTGCCAGCAGTCCGGTCCACAACTACGAGCAGTACTTC
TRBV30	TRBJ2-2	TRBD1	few	CAWIGQGPGELFF	TGTGCCTGGATCGGACAGGGTCCCGGGGAGCTGTTTTTT
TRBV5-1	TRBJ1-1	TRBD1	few	CASSLGPTGGNTEAFF	TGCGCCAGCAGCTTGGGCCCAACAGGGGGGAACACTGAAGCTTTCTTT
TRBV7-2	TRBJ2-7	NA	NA	CASRSGDRAYEQYF	TGTGCCAGCAGGTCGGGCGACCGGGCCTACGAGCAGTACTTC
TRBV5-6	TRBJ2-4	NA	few	CASSSGGPTDIQYF	TGTGCCAGCAGCTCCGGGGGACCCACGGACATTCAGTACTTC
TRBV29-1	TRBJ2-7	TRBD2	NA	CSVEGAGETYEQYF	TGCAGCGTTGAAGGAGCGGGGGAAACCTACGAGCAGTACTTC
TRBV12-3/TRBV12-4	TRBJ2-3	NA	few	CASRTPLDTQYF	TGTGCCAGCAGGACACCTTTGGATACGCAGTATTTT
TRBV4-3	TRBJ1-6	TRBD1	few	CASSPHGTGAYNSPLHF	TGCGCCAGCAGCCCCCATGGGACAGGGGCCTATAATTCACCCCTCCACTTT
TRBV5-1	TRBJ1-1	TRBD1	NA	CASSLALTGTMNTEAFF	TGCGCCAGCAGCTTGGCCTTGACAGGGACCATGAACACTGAAGCTTTCTTT
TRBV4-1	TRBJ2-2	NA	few	CASSQIGLITGELFF	TGCGCCAGCAGCCAAATAGGACTGATCACCGGGGAGCTGTTTTTT
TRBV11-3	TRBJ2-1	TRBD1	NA	CASSPGTVIYNEQFF	TGTGCCAGCAGCCCCGGGACAGTCATCTACAATGAGCAGTTCTTC
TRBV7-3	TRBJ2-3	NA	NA	CASSPSGRTDTQYF	TGTGCCAGCAGCCCCAGCGGGCGCACAGATACGCAGTATTTT
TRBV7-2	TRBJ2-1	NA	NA	CASRWVGGVGYNEQFF	TGTGCCAGCCGTTGGGTTGGCGGGGTAGGCTACAATGAGCAGTTCTTC
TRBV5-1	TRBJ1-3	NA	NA	CASSLFPSGNTIYF	TGCGCCAGCAGCCTCTTTCCGTCTGGAAACACCATATATTTT
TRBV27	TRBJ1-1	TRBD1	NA	CASSLGTGITEAFF	TGTGCCAGCAGTCTCGGGACAGGGATCACTGAAGCTTTCTTT
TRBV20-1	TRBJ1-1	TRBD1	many	CSARDRQGHTEAFF	TGCAGTGCTAGAGATCGACAGGGGCACACTGAAGCTTTCTTT
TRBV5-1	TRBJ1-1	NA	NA	CASSFDGRNTEAFF	TGCGCCAGCAGCTTTGACGGCAGGAACACTGAAGCTTTCTTT
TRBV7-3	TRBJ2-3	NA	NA	CASSELGGTDTQYF	TGTGCCAGCAGCGAGCTGGGGGGAACAGATACGCAGTATTTT
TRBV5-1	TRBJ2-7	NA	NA	CASRSGYTPYEQYF	TGCGCCAGCAGGTCCGGGTATACTCCCTACGAGCAGTACTTC
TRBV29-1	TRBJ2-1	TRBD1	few	CSVRRDRGLNEQFF	TGCAGCGTTCGCCGGGACAGGGGTTTGAATGAGCAGTTCTTC
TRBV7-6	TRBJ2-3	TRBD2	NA	CASSLFAGGGGDTQYF	TGTGCCAGCAGCTTGTTCGCGGGGGGCGGGGGAGATACGCAGTATTTT
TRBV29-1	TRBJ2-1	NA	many	CSVEIGYNEQFF	TGCAGCGTTGAAATAGGCTACAATGAGCAGTTCTTC
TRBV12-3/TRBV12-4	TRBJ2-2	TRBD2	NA	CASSALAGGYTGELFF	TGTGCCAGCAGTGCACTAGCGGGGGGGTACACCGGGGAGCTGTTTTTT
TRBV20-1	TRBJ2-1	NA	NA	CSASRDGSSYNEQFF	TGCAGTGCTAGTCGGGACGGGAGCTCCTACAATGAGCAGTTCTTC
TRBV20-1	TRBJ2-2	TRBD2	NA	CSAFTGGGFTGELFF	TGCAGTGCCTTCACCGGCGGGGGGTTCACCGGGGAGCTGTTTTTT
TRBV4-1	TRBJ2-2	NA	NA	CASSQDQENTGELFF	TGCGCCAGCAGCCAAGATCAAGAAAACACCGGGGAGCTGTTTTTT
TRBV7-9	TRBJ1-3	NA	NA	CASSLQGGDTIYF	TGTGCCAGCAGCTTACAGGGAGGGGACACCATATATTTT
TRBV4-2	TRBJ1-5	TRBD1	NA	CASSQDWRTGANQPQHF	TGTGCCAGCAGCCAAGACTGGAGGACAGGGGCGAATCAGCCCCAGCATTTT
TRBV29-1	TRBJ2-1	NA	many	CSVEDAGADGSDEQFF	TGCAGCGTTGAGGACGCGGGGGCCGATGGTTCAGATGAGCAGTTCTTC
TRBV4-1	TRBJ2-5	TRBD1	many	CASSRDREMETQYF	TGCGCCAGCAGCCGGGACAGGGAGATGGAGACCCAGTACTTC
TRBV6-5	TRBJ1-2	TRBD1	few	CASSYLQGLYYGYTF	TGTGCCAGCAGTTACCTACAGGGGTTGTACTATGGCTACACCTTC
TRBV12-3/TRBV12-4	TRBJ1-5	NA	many	CASSLDGSRPQHF	TGTGCCAGCAGTTTGGACGGGAGTCGGCCCCAGCATTTT
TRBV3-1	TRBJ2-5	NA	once	CASSQQVLRQETQYF	TGTGCCAGCAGCCAACAGGTCCTTCGACAGGAGACCCAGTACTTC
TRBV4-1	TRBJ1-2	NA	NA	CASSSPPSGLYGYTF	TGCGCCAGCAGCTCCCCCCCCTCAGGCCTCTATGGCTACACCTTC
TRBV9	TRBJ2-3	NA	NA	CASSVGARNTDTQYF	TGTGCCAGCAGCGTAGGTGCTAGAAACACAGATACGCAGTATTTT
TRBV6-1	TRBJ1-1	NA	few	CASSVVAAVMNTEAFF	TGTGCCAGCAGTGTCGTCGCTGCTGTCATGAACACTGAAGCTTTCTTT
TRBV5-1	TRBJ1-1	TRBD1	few	CASSLTGATTEAFF	TGCGCCAGCAGCTTGACAGGGGCGACGACTGAAGCTTTCTTT
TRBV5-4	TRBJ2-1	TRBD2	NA	CAQKRGGGADEQFF	TGTGCCCAGAAAAGGGGCGGGGGGGCAGATGAGCAGTTCTTC
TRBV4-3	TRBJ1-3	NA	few	CASSQDLVGTSGNTIYF	TGCGCCAGCAGCCAAGATCTCGTAGGAACCTCTGGAAACACCATATATTTT
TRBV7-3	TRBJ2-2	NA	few	CASTPGMVLNTGELFF	TGTGCCAGCACCCCCGGCATGGTTTTGAACACCGGGGAGCTGTTTTTT